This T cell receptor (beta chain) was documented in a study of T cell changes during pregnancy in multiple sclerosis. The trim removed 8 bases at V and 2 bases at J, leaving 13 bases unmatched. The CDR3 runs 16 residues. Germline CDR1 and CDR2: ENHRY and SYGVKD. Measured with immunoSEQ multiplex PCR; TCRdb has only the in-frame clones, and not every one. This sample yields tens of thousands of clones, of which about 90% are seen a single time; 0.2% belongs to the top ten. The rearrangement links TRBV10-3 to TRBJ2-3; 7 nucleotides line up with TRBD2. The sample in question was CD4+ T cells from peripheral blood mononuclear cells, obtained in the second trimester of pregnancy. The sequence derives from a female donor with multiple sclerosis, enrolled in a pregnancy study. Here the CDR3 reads CAISERGFENTDTQYF. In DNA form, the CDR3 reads TGTGCCATCTCCGAGCGGGGATTCGAAAACACAGATACGCAGTATTTT.